This TCR beta chain was captured by sequencing in a study of cytomegalovirus exposure and HLA in healthy donors. Study findings and constraints: The study put 150 or so TCR beta chains on its list as cytomegalovirus-associated. In a later analysis, a missense DCLRE1C variant was linked to TCR beta V- and J-gene trimming.

In the PCR, 60 Vbeta and 13 Jbeta primers were used. The protocol was immunoSEQ multiplex PCR, while the TCRdb copy is restricted to in-frame clones and leaves out a portion. The sample lists roughly 250,000 clones, roughly 80% seen once, with about 0.29% in the top ten. This clone was seen once. Antigen: not known. V lost 1 base and J lost 12, with 13 bases in between. The germline gives CDR1 LNHDA, CDR2 SQIVND (reference sequence). The CDR3 runs 13 residues. The source of this sequence is a girl aged 2 to 9 in good health and CMV-seronegative. Sequencing was carried out using PBMCs. The chain recombines TRBV19 with TRBJ2-1; D call uncertain. The chain's CDR3 is CASSIVLGRGQFF. CDR3 bases: TGTGCCAGTAGTATAGTACTTGGTCGTGGGCAGTTCTTC. Full variable domain (remainder filled in from reference TRBV19 and TRBJ2-1): DGGITQSPKYLFRKEGQNVTLSCEQNLNHDAMYWYRQDPGQGLRLIYYSQIVNDFQKGDIAEGYSVSREKKESFPLTVTSAQKNPTAFYLCASSIVLGRGQFFGPGTRLTVL.